This is a list of T cell receptor beta chains from one sample in a study of T-cell reconstitution after alpha-beta-depleted transplantation in children. TCRdb re-called the PCR reads with MiXCR, one entry per CDR3 protein. The sample includes approximately 980,000 distinct CDR3 sequences, roughly 29% seen only once; the top ten take about 28%. Specimen: PBMCs, mostly from graft donor cells, collected 360 days after TCRalphabeta/CD19-depleted stem cell transplant. Every receptor here comes from a boy younger than two who had a stem cell transplant for SCID, so the T cells may come from the graft donor. CDR3s include the opening cysteine and the closing phenylalanine or tryptophan. The D gene is left open where the match is weak. A clone size is listed for some rows: how often the clone was seen (once, few, many), or a class if it is expanded.

-	TRBD1	TRBJ2-5	13	TRBV29-1	CSVREQGAKTQYF	TGCAGCGTCAGAGAACAGGGGGCGAAGACCCAGTACTTC
few	TRBD2	TRBJ2-7	15	TRBV7-2	CASSTGGGGATEQYF	TGTGCCAGCAGCACCGGCGGCGGGGGGGCGACCGAGCAGTACTTC
few	TRBD2	TRBJ2-1	17	TRBV15	CATSRPTGLAGYNEQFF	TGTGCCACCAGCAGACCGACGGGACTAGCTGGCTACAATGAGCAGTTCTTC
few	TRBD1	TRBJ2-1	14	TRBV3-1	CASSPRQGANEQFF	TGTGCCAGCAGCCCCCGACAGGGGGCGAATGAGCAGTTCTTC
once	-	TRBJ1-2	13	TRBV7-3	CASSPDSGYGYTF	TGTGCCAGCAGCCCGGACAGCGGCTATGGCTACACCTTC
few	-	TRBJ2-7	13	TRBV29-1	CSVCRDRASEQYF	TGCAGCGTATGCAGGGATCGGGCGTCCGAGCAGTACTTC
few	TRBD2	TRBJ2-1	15	TRBV9	CASSVGLAGGYEQFF	TGTGCCAGCAGCGTAGGATTAGCGGGGGGTTATGAGCAGTTCTTC
few	-	TRBJ1-6	14	TRBV10-3	CAISEAVHNSPLHF	TGTGCCATCAGTGAAGCAGTACATAATTCACCCCTCCACTTT
few	-	TRBJ2-3	13	TRBV5-6	CASSLSQPDTQYF	TGTGCCAGCAGCTTGTCACAACCAGATACGCAGTATTTT
few	-	TRBJ1-5	17	TRBV5-1	CASSLEPVGWANQPQHF	TGCGCCAGCAGCTTGGAGCCGGTTGGATGGGCCAATCAGCCCCAGCATTTT
-	-	TRBJ2-5	13	TRBV5-5	CASSSALERTQYF	TGTGCCAGCAGCTCCGCCCTAGAGCGGACCCAGTACTTC
few	-	TRBJ1-4	13	TRBV5-1	CASSFRDGEKLFF	TGCGCCAGCAGCTTCCGGGACGGAGAAAAACTGTTTTTT
-	-	TRBJ1-1	14	TRBV12-3/TRBV12-4	CASSFSTLNTEAFF	TGTGCCAGCAGTTTTTCTACGCTAAACACTGAAGCTTTCTTT